These 7 T cell receptor beta chains share one sample of origin, sequenced in a study of cytomegalovirus exposure and HLA in healthy donors. Only in-frame clones appear in the TCRdb table, and some are missing; sequencing was by immunoSEQ multiplex PCR. The table records 56,000 or so clones, around nine tenths of them present only once. The sample consisted of PBMCs. These receptor sequences come from a man younger than 35 in good health and CMV-seronegative.

The J gene is TRBJ2-1, the V gene TRBV9; D is possibly TRBD2 (6 bases). The V gene's germline CDR1 is SGDLS and CDR2 YYNGEE. V was cut by 3 bases and J by 1 base, with 14 bases left in between. The length of the CDR3 is 16 residues. Here the CDR3 reads CASSARVGGSYNEQFF. The CDR3 DNA reads as TGTGCCAGCAGCGCCCGCGTCGGAGGGTCCTACAATGAGCAGTTCTTC.

The rearrangement joins TRBV7-2 to TRBJ2-1; 8 bases map to TRBD2. V lost 1 base and J lost 7; bases outside the gene matches: 9. Germline-derived CDR1 and CDR2 are SGHTA and FQGNSA. The CDR3 runs 16 residues. The CDR3 is CASSLVTVAGRNEQFF. CDR3 DNA: TGTGCCAGCAGCTTAGTAACCGTAGCGGGAAGGAATGAGCAGTTCTTC.

This CDR3 is CASSRRGGLAADNEQFF. The CDR3 nucleotides are TGTGCCAGCAGTCGACGGGGGGGACTAGCGGCGGACAATGAGCAGTTCTTC. This chain links TRBV11-2 with TRBJ2-1, with 11 bases lining up with TRBD2. The CDR3 spans 17 residues. Trimming took 6 bases from V and 5 from J; bases not matched to a gene: 12. Germline V CDR1 and CDR2: SGHAT, FQNNGV.

The chain couples TRBV28 to TRBJ2-7, with D possibly TRBD1 on 5 matching bases. The CDR3 totals 16 residues. Germline assignment: CDR1 MDHEN and CDR2 SYDVKM. V lost 2 bases, J lost 2 bases, and 16 bases lay in between. The CDR3 bases are TGTGCCAGCAGTTTAAAGATGGGGCAGGGCACCTACGAGCAGTACTTC. Its translation is CASSLKMGQGTYEQYF. Together with reference TRBV28 and TRBJ2-7, the CDR3 gives the full variable domain: DVKVTQSSRYLVKRTGEKVFLECVQDMDHENMFWYRQDPGLGLRLIYFSYDVKMKEKGDIPEGYSVSREKKERFSLILESASTNQTSMYLCASSLKMGQGTYEQYFGPGTRLTVT.

V and J are TRBV4-1 and TRBJ2-5, with 8 bases identical to TRBD1. The trim removed 4 bases at V and 5 bases at J, leaving 9 bases unmatched. The germline V gene encodes CDR1 MGHRA and CDR2 YSYEKL. This CDR3 has 15 residues. The CDR3 DNA follows: TGCGCCAGCAGCCCGAAATGGACAGGGACGGAGACCCAGTACTTC. Translation: CASSPKWTGTETQYF.

This clone was observed once. This chain connects TRBV10-3 to TRBJ2-7; 7 bases align to TRBD1. Trimming removed 3 bases from V and 0 bases from J; junction bases left unmatched: 5. The length of the CDR3 is 15 residues. CDR1 is ENHRY and CDR2 is SYGVKD in the germline V gene. Here the CDR3 reads CAISDAQGSSYEQYF. Written as DNA, the CDR3 is TGTGCCATCAGTGACGCACAGGGGTCCTCCTACGAGCAGTACTTC.

This clone occurred once. Written as DNA, the CDR3 is TGTGCCAGCAGCGGCGTAGCGGGAGACGAAGAGCAGTACTTC. Translating gives CASSGVAGDEEQYF. The chain recombines TRBV9 with TRBJ2-7, with 9 bases that match TRBD2. The junction had 8 bases not matched to a gene; V was cut back by 3 bases and J by 7 bases. CDR1 and CDR2 from the germline V gene are SGDLS and YYNGEE. The CDR3 spans 14 residues.